This entry describes one TCR beta chain. The data originate from a study of PD-L1 blockade in urothelial cancer. Study-wide context: Most of the roughly 30 patients were men whose urothelial cancer was bladder-origin. As for prior chemotherapy regimens, patients had received 0 to 3.

V lost 3 bases and J 12 bases, leaving 15 bases between the germline ends. CDR1 and CDR2 from the germline V gene are MDHEN and SYDVKM. The CDR3 consists of 13 residues. The protocol was immunoSEQ multiplex PCR, while the TCRdb copy is restricted to in-frame clones and leaves out a portion. This sample has approximately 100,000 clones, with 90% to 95% found just once. Locally advanced or metastatic urothelial carcinoma affected all patients. The input for sequencing was PBMCs, taken around atezolizumab (anti-PD-L1) treatment. The sequence was collected from a woman aged 80 or older with urothelial cancer. The chain has TRBV28 and TRBJ2-1, with D possibly TRBD2 on 5 matching bases. The CDR3 DNA sequence: TGTGCCAGCAGTTTGTCTCATCTGGGGAGGCAGTTCTTC. Protein product: CASSLSHLGRQFF.